This entry is about one T cell receptor beta chain. Its antigen remains unknown. Donors were systemically healthy Caucasian individuals from Russia aged about 6 to 95 years. Then a second PCR, running about 7 to 11 cycles, was carried out with a sample-barcoded 5' primer and a J-beta primer mix. TCRdb analysed the 5' RACE reads with MiXCR anew, one entry per CDR3 protein. The table lists 1.5 million to 2 million distinct CDR3 sequences, about 49% of them singletons. This specimen belongs to a study of blood T cells in healthy people across ages. CDR1 is MDHEN, CDR2 SYDVKM, per germline. The CDR3 spans 15 residues. General study points: Strong correlation existed between TCR beta diversity and naive T cell percentage. Age advanced and TCR beta diversity per million T cells fell, roughly linearly.

This clonotype originated in a woman aged 40-49 years in good health. The rearrangement links TRBV28 to TRBJ2-1; 8 bases align to TRBD1. TRBJ2-7 explains the end of the DNA better; the J call may be wrong. The specimen sequenced was blood. For the CDR3, the DNA is TGTGCCAGCAGTTTATGGGACAGGGTCTATGTTGAGCAGTACTTC. Translated: CASSLWDRVYVEQYF.